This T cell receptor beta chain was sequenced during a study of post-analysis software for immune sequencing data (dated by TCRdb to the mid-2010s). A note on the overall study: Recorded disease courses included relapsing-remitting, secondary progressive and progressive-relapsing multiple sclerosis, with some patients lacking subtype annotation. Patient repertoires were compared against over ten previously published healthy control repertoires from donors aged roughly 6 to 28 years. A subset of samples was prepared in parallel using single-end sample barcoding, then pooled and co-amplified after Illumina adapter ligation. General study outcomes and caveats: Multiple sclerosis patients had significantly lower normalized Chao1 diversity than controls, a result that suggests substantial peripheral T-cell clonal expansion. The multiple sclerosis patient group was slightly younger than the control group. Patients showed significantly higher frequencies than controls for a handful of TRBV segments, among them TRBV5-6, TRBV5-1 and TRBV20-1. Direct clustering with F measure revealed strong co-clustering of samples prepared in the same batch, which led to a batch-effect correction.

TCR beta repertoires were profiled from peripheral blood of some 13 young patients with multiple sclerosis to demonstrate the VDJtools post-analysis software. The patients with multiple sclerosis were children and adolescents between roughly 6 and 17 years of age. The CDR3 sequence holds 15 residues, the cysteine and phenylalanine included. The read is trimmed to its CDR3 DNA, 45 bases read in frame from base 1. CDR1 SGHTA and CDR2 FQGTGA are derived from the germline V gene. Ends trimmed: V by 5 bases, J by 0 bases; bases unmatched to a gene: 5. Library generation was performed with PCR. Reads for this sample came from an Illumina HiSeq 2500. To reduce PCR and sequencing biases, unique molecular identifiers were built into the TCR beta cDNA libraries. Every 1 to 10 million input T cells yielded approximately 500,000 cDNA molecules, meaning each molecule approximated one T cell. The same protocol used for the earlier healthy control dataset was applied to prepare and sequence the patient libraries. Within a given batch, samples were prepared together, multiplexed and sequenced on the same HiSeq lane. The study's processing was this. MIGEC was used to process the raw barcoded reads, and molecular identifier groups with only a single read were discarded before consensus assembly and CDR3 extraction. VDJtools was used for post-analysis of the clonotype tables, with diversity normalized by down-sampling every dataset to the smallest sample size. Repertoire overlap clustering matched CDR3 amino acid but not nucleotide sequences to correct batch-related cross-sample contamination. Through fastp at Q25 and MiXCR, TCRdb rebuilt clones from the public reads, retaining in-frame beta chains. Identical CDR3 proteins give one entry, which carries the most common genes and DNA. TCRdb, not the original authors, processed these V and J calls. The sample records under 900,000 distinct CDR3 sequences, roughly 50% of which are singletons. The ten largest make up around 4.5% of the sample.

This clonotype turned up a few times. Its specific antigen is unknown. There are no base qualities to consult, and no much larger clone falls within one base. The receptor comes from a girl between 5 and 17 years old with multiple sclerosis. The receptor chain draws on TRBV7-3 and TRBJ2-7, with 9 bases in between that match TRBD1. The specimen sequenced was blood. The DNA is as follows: TGTGCCAGCAGCGACACAGGGGGCAGCTCCTACGAGCAGTACTTC. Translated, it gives CASSDTGGSSYEQYF.